Shown below are 30 T cell receptor beta chains from a single sample sequenced in a study of shared clonotypes between healthy human individuals. The assay was immunoSEQ multiplex PCR, and TCRdb's table has in-frame clones only and misses some. The profile shows over a million clones, roughly 96% of them singletons. The specimen was naive CD4+ T cells sorted from blood. Noted subset: CD45RA+ positively selected. Receptor source: a man under 40 in good health.

The rearrangement uses TRBV7-2 and TRBJ2-1, with 12 bases aligning to TRBD2. V lost 0 bases to trimming and J lost 6 bases; unmatched junction nucleotides: 9. CDR1 and CDR2 from the germline V gene are SGHTA and FQGNSA. The CDR3 covers 18 residues. Here the CDR3 DNA reads TGTGCCAGCAGCTTAGCCCGACTAGCGGGAGTTGCCATCAATGAGCAGTTCTTC. It yields the protein CASSLARLAGVAINEQFF.

This clone appeared a single time. The gene calls are TRBV5-1 and TRBJ2-1; the D gene is possibly TRBD1 (5 bases). The germline V gene has CDR1 SGHRS and CDR2 YFSETQ. Trimming cost V 0 bases and J 4 bases, with 8 bases left between them. The CDR3 spans 14 residues. CDR3 residues: CASSLDRQYNEQFF. In nucleotides, the CDR3 is TGCGCCAGCAGCTTGGATCGACAGTACAATGAGCAGTTCTTC. The full variable domain, with the rest looked up from reference TRBV5-1 and TRBJ2-1, is KAGVTQTPRYLIKTRGQQVTLSCSPISGHRSVSWYQQTPGQGLQFLFEYFSETQRNKGNFPGRFSGRQFSNSRSEMNVSTLELGDSALYLCASSLDRQYNEQFFGPGTRLTVL.

In the case of this clone: Germline and junction disagree at one end, which may indicate a read error. The genes are TRBV7-8 and TRBJ2-2; 11 bases map to TRBD2. Germline values: CDR1 SGHVS, CDR2 FQNEAQ. The CDR3 runs to 14 residues. The chain's CDR3 is CASSLAGGTGELFF. The CDR3 region has the DNA TGTGCCAGCAGTTTAGCGGGAGGGACCGGGGAGCTGTTTTTT.

This clone was recorded once. The chain combines TRBV21-1 with TRBJ2-5. TRBV21-1 is labeled a pseudogene. The length of the CDR3 is 12 residues. The CDR3: CAHWMGQETQYF. CDR3 bases: TGTGCCCACTGGATGGGTCAAGAGACCCAGTACTTC.

The chain links TRBV7-2 to TRBJ1-4, with D unclear. V was shortened by 2 bases and J by 2 bases, with 9 bases between the two germline ends. This CDR3 is built from 15 residues. CDR1 and CDR2 (germline): SGHTA, FQGNSA. The CDR3 nucleotides read TGTGCCAGCAGCTTAACTGGTACGACTAATGAAAAACTGTTTTTT. Amino acid sequence: CASSLTGTTNEKLFF. Complete variable domain (other parts from reference TRBV7-2 and TRBJ1-4): GAGVSQSPSNKVTEKGKDVELRCDPISGHTALYWYRQSLGQGLEFLIYFQGNSAPDKSGLPSDRFSAERTGGSVSTLTIQRTQQEDSAVYLCASSLTGTTNEKLFFGSGTQLSVL.

The J gene is TRBJ2-7, the V gene TRBV6-5; 7 nucleotides match TRBD1. Per the germline V gene, CDR1 is MNHEY and CDR2 is SVGAGI. The CDR3 runs to 13 residues. V gave up 2 bases and J gave up 5 bases; unmatched junction bases: 3. The CDR3 sequence: CASSYTGVNEQYF. For the CDR3, the DNA is TGTGCCAGCAGTTACACAGGGGTCAACGAGCAGTACTTC.

V usage is TRBV18 and J usage is TRBJ2-7; D unresolved. Germline CDR1 is KGHSH and CDR2 is LQKENI. Trimming removed 2 bases from V and 3 bases from J, with 11 bases in between. CDR3 size: 14 residues. The DNA of the CDR3 is TGTGCCAGCTCACCATCTGGCCTGGACTACGAGCAGTACTTC. Protein: CASSPSGLDYEQYF.

The rearrangement links TRBV16 to TRBJ2-7; D gene ambiguous. Germline V lookup: CDR1 KGHSY, CDR2 FQNENV. The CDR3 loop spans 15 amino acids. Trimming cost V 0 bases and J 0 bases, with 9 bases left between them. Here the CDR3 reads CASSQSGADSYEQYF. The CDR3 DNA follows: TGTGCCAGCAGCCAATCTGGAGCTGACTCCTACGAGCAGTACTTC.

The chain recombines TRBV28 with TRBJ2-3; no clear D. The CDR3 runs to 16 residues. Per germline, CDR1 MDHEN and CDR2 SYDVKM. V dropped 6 bases and J dropped 8 bases, with 24 bases sitting between them. The chain's CDR3 is CASRPGEEGWKGTQYF. The CDR3 DNA sequence: TGTGCCAGCAGGCCCGGAGAGGAAGGATGGAAGGGTACGCAGTATTTT.

This clone was recorded once. The rearrangement uses TRBV5-8 and TRBJ1-3; 7 bases align to TRBD1. The J segment lost 2 bases and the V segment lost 2 bases, leaving 1 base of the junction unmatched. The CDR3 covers 14 residues. In germline, CDR1 is SGHTS, CDR2 YDEGEE. The CDR3 DNA reads TGTGCCAGCAGCTTCACAGGGGCTGGAAACACCATATATTTT. It yields the protein CASSFTGAGNTIYF.

The chain carries TRBV10-3 and TRBJ1-5; the D is unclear. The V gene's germline CDR1 is ENHRY and CDR2 SYGVKD. The length of the CDR3 is 14 residues. The ends were cut back, 3 bases at V and 7 bases at J, with 13 bases in the middle. The CDR3 region is CAISESGEGQPQHF. CDR3 nucleotide sequence: TGTGCCATCAGTGAAAGCGGGGAAGGGCAGCCCCAGCATTTT.

As to this clone: A junction boundary mismatches the germline segment, possibly from a read error. The chain has TRBV7-7 and TRBJ2-1; 10 bases map to TRBD2. Germline CDR1 reads SSHAT; CDR2 reads FNYEAQ (reference sequence). This CDR3 spans 20 amino acids. The DNA of the CDR3 is TGTGCTAGCAGCTTAGGCGCCGGAGTCTTGGGACTAGCGCCTTACAATGAGCAGTTCTTC. It yields the protein CASSLGAGVLGLAPYNEQFF.

This sequence joins TRBV9 and TRBJ2-1; 13 bases agree with TRBD2. The CDR3 totals 18 residues. CDR1 is SGDLS, CDR2 YYNGEE, per germline. The trim removed 0 bases at V and 5 bases at J, leaving 8 bases unmatched. The CDR3 DNA reads as TGTGCCAGCAGCGTAGCCGGGTTGGGACTAGCGGGAAACAATGAGCAGTTCTTC. Translation gives CASSVAGLGLAGNNEQFF.

The chain employs TRBV19 and TRBJ2-7; TRBD1 agrees at 10 bases. Germline V gene data show CDR1 as LNHDA and CDR2 as SQIVND (reference sequence). Trimming took 5 bases from V and 5 from J; bases not matched to a gene: 6. The CDR3 is 14 residues long. CDR3 sequence (DNA): TGTGCCAGTAGTCCGTGGGGACAGGGGAACGAGCAGTACTTC. Protein sequence: CASSPWGQGNEQYF.

This clone was recorded once. The chain links TRBV6-1 to TRBJ2-7; maybe TRBD2 (5 bases). This CDR3 is built from 13 residues. The germline CDR1 and CDR2 sequences are MNHNS and SASEGT. V was trimmed by 1 base and J by 5 bases, leaving 9 bases between them. The CDR3 sequence: CASSEVDFNEQYF. The CDR3 region has the DNA TGTGCCAGCAGTGAAGTGGACTTTAACGAGCAGTACTTC.

V and J are TRBV4-3 and TRBJ2-7, with D possibly TRBD2 on 5 matching bases. The length of the CDR3 is 17 residues. Looked up from germline, CDR1 is LGHNA and CDR2 is YSLEER. The V end lost 2 bases, the J end lost 0 bases, and 17 bases lay between the germline ends. This CDR3 is CASSQQVRPRASYEQYF. The CDR3 region has the DNA TGCGCCAGCAGCCAACAAGTCCGGCCGCGGGCCTCCTACGAGCAGTACTTC.

The chain joins TRBV7-3 to TRBJ1-1; 7 positions agree with TRBD1. There are 18 residues in the CDR3. The J segment lost 0 bases and the V segment lost 5 bases, leaving 15 bases of the junction unmatched. The V gene's germline CDR1 is SGHTA and CDR2 FQGTGA. The CDR3 DNA is TGTGCCAGCAGCCCAATTCCGGGACAGACTATTTTGAACACTGAAGCTTTCTTT. It is translated as CASSPIPGQTILNTEAFF.

The chain recombines TRBV2 with TRBJ2-4, with D perhaps TRBD1 (7 bases). In germline, CDR1 is SNHLY, CDR2 FYNNEI. The CDR3 covers 14 residues. V dropped 3 bases and J dropped 3 bases, with 9 bases sitting between them. The DNA for the CDR3 is TGTGCCAGCAGTGACAGGGGGGACAAAAACATTCAGTACTTC. Translation: CASSDRGDKNIQYF.

The genes are TRBV18 and TRBJ1-3; 7 nucleotides match TRBD1. V was pared by 4 bases and J by 0 bases, with 3 bases of the junction left unmatched. The CDR3 runs to 15 residues. Germline V gene lookup returns CDR1 KGHSH and CDR2 LQKENI. The CDR3 protein is CASSQRQGSGNTIYF. The CDR3 region has the DNA TGTGCCAGCTCACAAAGACAGGGCTCTGGAAACACCATATATTTT. Variable domain in full (rest from reference TRBV18 and TRBJ1-3): NAGVMQNPRHLVRRRGQEARLRCSPMKGHSHVYWYRQLPEEGLKFMVYLQKENIIDESGMPKERFSAEFPKEGPSILRIQQVVRGDSAAYFCASSQRQGSGNTIYFGEGSWLTVV.

This clone was counted a few times. The chain links TRBV6-6 to TRBJ1-5; a possible D gene is TRBD1 (6 bases). The CDR3 extends over 15 amino acids. V was trimmed by 3 bases and J by 3 bases, leaving 12 bases between them. Germline V gene lookup returns CDR1 MNHNY and CDR2 SVGAGI (reference sequence). The CDR3 bases are TGTGCCAGCAGTTATACAGGGCGTGTCAATCAGCCCCAGCATTTT. Encoded protein: CASSYTGRVNQPQHF.

The chain couples TRBV19 to TRBJ2-7, with TRBD2 identical over 10 bases. V gave up 3 bases and J gave up 5 bases; unmatched junction bases: 10. The CDR3 loop spans 16 amino acids. CDR1 is LNHDA, CDR2 SQIVND, per germline (reference sequence). The CDR3 here is CASSIRASGSPDEQYF. The CDR3 DNA follows: TGTGCCAGTAGTATCAGGGCTAGCGGGAGTCCGGACGAGCAGTACTTC.

V usage is TRBV9 and J usage is TRBJ1-1, with D perhaps TRBD1 (5 bases). Germline lookup yields CDR1 SGDLS and CDR2 YYNGEE. V was pared by 4 bases and J by 1 base, with 11 bases between. The CDR3 sequence is 14 residues long. CDR3 in amino acids: CASSSTGANTEAFF. CDR3 in DNA: TGTGCCAGCAGCTCCACCGGGGCGAACACTGAAGCTTTCTTT.

J is TRBJ1-1 and V is TRBV2, with 10 bases that match TRBD1. J lost 4 bases, V lost 6 bases, and 8 bases had no gene match. Germline values: CDR1 SNHLY, CDR2 FYNNEI. The CDR3 runs 15 residues. The CDR3 nucleotides are TGTGCCAGCAGCCAGGACAGGGGGAGAGGCACTGAAGCTTTCTTT. Its protein product is CASSQDRGRGTEAFF.

The V gene is TRBV5-1, the J gene TRBJ2-1; D might be TRBD2 (5 bases). CDR3 length equals 15 residues. Trimming took 1 base from V and 4 from J, leaving 12 bases between them. Germline CDR1 and CDR2: SGHRS and YFSETQ. In DNA, the CDR3 is TGCGCCAGCAGCTTGCAGGACTTGAAATACAATGAGCAGTTCTTC. It yields the protein CASSLQDLKYNEQFF.

The chain has TRBV7-9 and TRBJ2-7; no definite D call. This CDR3 comprises 14 residues. Germline-derived CDR1 and CDR2 are SEHNR and FQNEAQ (reference sequence). Between the trimmed V and J ends, which lost 1 base and 2 bases, there was a span of 9 bases. Written as DNA, the CDR3 is TGTGCCAGCAGCTTAGTTGCTAGTACCTACGAGCAGTACTTC. Its translation is CASSLVASTYEQYF.

The chain has TRBV5-4 and TRBJ2-1; TRBD1 matches at 8 bases. The length of the CDR3 is 19 residues. CDR1 is SGHNT and CDR2 is YYREEE in the germline V gene (reference sequence). Trimming cost V 1 base and J 0 bases; bases outside gene matches: 12. Here the CDR3 DNA reads TGTGCCAGCAGCTTGTTCGGCAGGGGGCGACGGGACTCCTACAATGAGCAGTTCTTC. It encodes CASSLFGRGRRDSYNEQFF.

The sample holds one count of this clone. The rearrangement joins TRBV19 to TRBJ2-5; TRBD1 matches at 11 bases. The CDR3 has 14 residues. Trimming removed 7 bases from V and 5 bases from J; junction bases left unmatched: 6. Per the germline V gene, CDR1 is LNHDA and CDR2 is SQIVND (reference sequence). The CDR3 DNA is TGTGCCAGTACGGACAGGGGGCGCGGGGAGACCCAGTACTTC. Its translation is CASTDRGRGETQYF.

A note on this clone: The sample contains more than one DNA sequence encoding this CDR3. The chain employs TRBV5-1 and TRBJ2-5; no clear D. Trimming left V 2 bases short and J 2 bases short, with 7 bases between. In germline, CDR1 is SGHRS, CDR2 YFSETQ. This CDR3 is built from 13 residues. The CDR3 nucleotides read TGCGCCAGCAGCTTAGGTCCACAAGAGACCCAGTACTTC. Translation: CASSLGPQETQYF.

The chain links TRBV28 to TRBJ2-6; 7 bases align to TRBD1. The CDR3 totals 18 residues. The germline V gene encodes CDR1 MDHEN and CDR2 SYDVKM. V lost 2 bases and J lost 2; bases outside the gene matches: 9. CDR3 in amino acids: CASSLVRNDRAGANVLTF. CDR3 DNA sequence: TGTGCCAGCAGTTTAGTCAGAAACGACAGGGCTGGGGCCAACGTCCTGACTTTC.

The chain joins TRBV5-4 to TRBJ2-5; D tentatively fits TRBD1 or TRBD2 (6 bases each). The CDR3 consists of 16 residues. Trimming took off 4 bases at V and 5 bases at J, with 21 bases between the two ends. The germline V gene encodes CDR1 SGHNT and CDR2 YYREEE (reference sequence). As DNA, the CDR3 is TGTGCCAGCAGCATCATGCCTGGGGGGCGCACGGAGACCCAGTACTTC. Translation: CASSIMPGGRTETQYF.